This TCR beta chain was retrieved from a study of shared clonotypes between healthy human individuals. At a deep level, the assay was run. Several immunoSEQ 96-well plates shared each subset's DNA, each plate a replicate. The table came from immunoSEQ multiplex PCR; TCRdb's copy has only in-frame clones and leaves some out. This sample has approximately 810,000 clones, with 80% to 95% found just once. The CDR3 runs 13 residues. V was clipped by 1 base and J by 10 bases; unmatched bases: 3. Germline loops: CDR1 SGHAT, CDR2 FQNNGV. Only CD45RO-negative cells positively selected for CCR7 counted as naive CD8 cells, so terminally differentiated effector memory CD45RA+ cells were excluded.

The sequenced material came from naive CD8+ T cells sorted from blood. This receptor was taken from a man aged 30 to 45 in good health. The rearrangement uses TRBV11-2 and TRBJ2-1, with 8 bases identical to TRBD2. The CDR3 DNA follows: TGTGCCAGCAGCTTAGTCGAGCGGGGGGAGCAGTTCTTC. Its translation is CASSLVERGEQFF.